These T cell receptor beta chains were read from a single sample in a study of blood T cell repertoires in COVID-19. Here immunoSEQ multiplex PCR was the method, and the copy in TCRdb shows in-frame clones only, minus some. The sample lists 100,000 to 150,000 clones, 82% occurring once. The sample taken for sequencing was peripheral blood. The receptor source for this set is a woman in her seventies with acute or convalescent COVID-19. Each CDR3 is given with its conserved first and last residue. Each record gives: V gene, D gene, clone size, CDR3 length, J gene, CDR3 DNA, CDR3 protein. A D gene is named only where the DNA matches it firmly. Clone size is stated in some rows and not others, as once, few, many or a class when expanded.

TRBV19,TRBD1,NA,16,TRBJ2-3,TGTGCCAGTACCCAGGGACAGGGGGCCTTTCTAGATACGCAGTATTTT,CASTQGQGAFLDTQYF
TRBV18,TRBD2,once,15,TRBJ2-3,TGTGCCAGCTCACCACGGGGGGGTTCATCAGATACGCAGTATTTT,CASSPRGGSSDTQYF
TRBV7-2,TRBD2,NA,15,TRBJ2-1,TGTGCCAGCAGCGTTAGCGGGGTATTAAACAATGAGCAGTTCTTC,CASSVSGVLNNEQFF
TRBV7-9,NA,once,15,TRBJ1-1,TGTGCCAGCAGCTCACTGGGGGGAAAAAGGACTGAAGCTTTCTTT,CASSSLGGKRTEAFF
TRBV7-2,NA,NA,13,TRBJ1-6,TGTGCCAGCAGTTTAGGGCCCTTTTCACCCCTCCACTTT,CASSLGPFSPLHF
TRBV5-1,NA,NA,19,TRBJ1-2,TGCGCCAGCAGCTTGGGACATACCGGGACACGAGCCCTTTCCTATGGCTACACCTTC,CASSLGHTGTRALSYGYTF
TRBV5-1,NA,few,15,TRBJ1-5,TGCGCCAGCAGCTTGGAGGGAGGGAGGGAACAGCCCCAGCATTTT,CASSLEGGREQPQHF
TRBV5-1,NA,NA,13,TRBJ2-1,TGCGCCAGCAGCTTGTGGGGGGACAATGAGCAGTTCTTC,CASSLWGDNEQFF
TRBV7-2,NA,few,15,TRBJ2-1,TGTGCCAGCAGCCCCCAGGTCAGGGGTCACAATGAGCAGTTCTTC,CASSPQVRGHNEQFF
TRBV5-1,TRBD2,few,16,TRBJ2-2,TGCGCCAGCAGCTTGGCACCGGGACTAGCGGCCGGGGAGCTGTTTTTT,CASSLAPGLAAGELFF
TRBV6-4,TRBD1,NA,14,TRBJ1-2,TGTGCCAGCAGTTCCGGACAGGAAGCCTATGGCTACACCTTC,CASSSGQEAYGYTF
TRBV18,NA,NA,16,TRBJ2-2,TGTGCCAGCTCACCACCGGTACTAGCAGACACCGGGGAGCTGTTTTTT,CASSPPVLADTGELFF
TRBV29-1,TRBD1,NA,14,TRBJ1-3,TGCAGCGTGGACCTGACAGGGCAAGGAAACACCATATATTTT,CSVDLTGQGNTIYF
TRBV6-4,NA,NA,11,TRBJ1-2,TGTGCCAGCAGTGAGGCCTATGGCTACACCTTC,CASSEAYGYTF
TRBV7-3,TRBD2,NA,15,TRBJ2-7,TGTGCCAGCAGCTTAACCGGGACTAGCGGTGAGGAGCAGTACTTC,CASSLTGTSGEEQYF
TRBV19,NA,NA,16,TRBJ1-6,TGTGCCAGTAGGCGTTTCTTCGAGCAGGGGAATTCACCCCTCCACTTT,CASRRFFEQGNSPLHF
TRBV5-1,NA,NA,15,TRBJ2-7,TGCGCCAGCAGCTTGGCGAGGGTCAGCTCCTACGAGCAGTACTTC,CASSLARVSSYEQYF
TRBV10-3,TRBD1,NA,16,TRBJ2-7,TGTGCCACCCAGGCCACCGCGGGACAGGGTTTTTACGAGCAGTACTTC,CATQATAGQGFYEQYF
TRBV7-9,NA,NA,15,TRBJ1-1,TGTGCCAGCAGCAACCTGGGGCCTGCAGGTACTGAAGCTTTCTTT,CASSNLGPAGTEAFF
TRBV19,NA,NA,16,TRBJ1-2,TGTGCCAGTAGTATGAGGAGGCAGAAGGCTAACTATGGCTACACCTTC,CASSMRRQKANYGYTF
TRBV12-3/TRBV12-4,NA,NA,13,TRBJ1-2,TGTGCCAGCAGTTTTTTGGAGGGTGGCGGCTACACCTTC,CASSFLEGGGYTF
TRBV19,NA,NA,17,TRBJ2-2,TGTGCCAGTAGTATAGATTGGGGGACAATCGGTTCCGGGGAGCTGTTTTTT,CASSIDWGTIGSGELFF
TRBV2,TRBD1,NA,16,TRBJ2-1,TGTGCCAGCAGAGCTAGAACCCGGGACAGGGAGTATGAGCAGTTCTTC,CASRARTRDREYEQFF
TRBV6-2/TRBV6-3,NA,NA,11,TRBJ1-1,TGTGCCAGCAGCCCGGGGCGGCAAGCTTTCTTT,CASSPGRQAFF
TRBV6-5,NA,NA,16,TRBJ1-3,TGTGCCAGCAGTTACTCGATGGCCAGCTCTGGAAACACCATATATTTT,CASSYSMASSGNTIYF
TRBV7-9,TRBD1,NA,18,TRBJ2-3,TGTGCCAGCAGCCGACGTATCAGTGACAGGGAAAGGGGTTCTACGCAGTATTTT,CASSRRISDRERGSTQYF
TRBV6-5,NA,once,13,TRBJ1-1,TGTGCCAGCACCCAGGGGATGGCCCCTGAAGCTTTCTTT,CASTQGMAPEAFF
TRBV11-3,NA,once,15,TRBJ1-5,TGTGCCAGCAGCTCAGACTCCATACCAGGTCAGCCCCAGCATTTT,CASSSDSIPGQPQHF
TRBV7-2,TRBD1,NA,14,TRBJ1-1,TGTGCCAGCAGCTTAAGGCAGCAGAACAGGGGGGCTTTCTTT,CASSLRQQNRGAFF
TRBV9,TRBD1,NA,15,TRBJ1-3,TGTGCCAGCAGCGTAGGGGACAGGGGTGGGAACACCATATATTTT,CASSVGDRGGNTIYF
TRBV29-1,NA,once,13,TRBJ1-2,TGCAGCGTTGTTGAGGGCGCTAACTATGGCTACACCTTC,CSVVEGANYGYTF
TRBV30,TRBD1,once,15,TRBJ1-2,TGTGCCTGGAGTGTCCCGGACAGGGCGAGCTATGGCTACACCTTC,CAWSVPDRASYGYTF
TRBV2,NA,NA,15,TRBJ1-6,TGTGCCACCACGTCGGGAGGTCGAAGGAATTCACCCCTCCACTTT,CATTSGGRRNSPLHF
TRBV5-1,TRBD2,NA,17,TRBJ2-7,TGCGCCAGCAGCCCCGGGACTAGCGGGCTACTTTCCTACGAGCAGTACTTC,CASSPGTSGLLSYEQYF
TRBV7-2,TRBD2,NA,16,TRBJ2-2,TGTGCCAGCAGCAACAACGGGGGGGCGAACACCGGGGAGCTGTTTTTT,CASSNNGGANTGELFF
TRBV20-1,TRBD1,NA,15,TRBJ1-1,TGCAGTGCTAGTCCGAGGACAGGGGTTAACACTGAAGCTTTCTTT,CSASPRTGVNTEAFF
TRBV19,TRBD1,NA,14,TRBJ1-6,TGTGCCAGTAGGGAAAACAGGGGGCGAGCGCCCCTCCACTTT,CASRENRGRAPLHF
TRBV27,NA,NA,13,TRBJ2-7,TGTGCCAGCAGTTTAAAGCCCTCCTACGAGCAGTACTTC,CASSLKPSYEQYF
TRBV19,TRBD1,NA,14,TRBJ1-3,TGTGCCAGTAACCGGGACAGGGCTGGAAACACCATATATTTT,CASNRDRAGNTIYF
TRBV7-6,TRBD1,NA,15,TRBJ2-2,TGTGCCAGCAGCCCTACGACAGGGCGGACCGGGGAGCTGTTTTTT,CASSPTTGRTGELFF
TRBV6-2/TRBV6-3,TRBD2,NA,15,TRBJ2-3,TGTGCCAGCAGTGCCACTAGCGGGGGTGCAGATACGCAGTATTTT,CASSATSGGADTQYF
TRBV2,NA,NA,13,TRBJ1-1,TGTGCCACCAAAGGGGGGGTAGGGACTGAAGCTTTCTTT,CATKGGVGTEAFF
TRBV2,NA,few,11,TRBJ2-7,TGTGCCAGCAGTAACAGCAACGAGCAGTACTTC,CASSNSNEQYF
TRBV19,TRBD2,NA,15,TRBJ2-7,TGTGCCAGTAGTATCAGCGGGGGTAATTCCTACGAGCAGTACTTC,CASSISGGNSYEQYF
TRBV11-2,TRBD1,NA,16,TRBJ2-1,TGTGCCAGCAGTCCTAGGGACAGGGGGAGCTACAATGAGCAGTTCTTC,CASSPRDRGSYNEQFF
TRBV2,NA,NA,12,TRBJ1-4,TGTGCCAGTGGCCGGGGAGACGAAAAACTGTTTTTT,CASGRGDEKLFF
TRBV5-1,TRBD1,NA,14,TRBJ1-1,TGCGCCAGCAGCTTGACAGGGGGTAACACTGAAGCTTTCTTT,CASSLTGGNTEAFF
TRBV4-1,TRBD1,NA,16,TRBJ1-1,TGCGCCAGCAGCTTACAACAGGGGGCTCCGAACACTGAAGCTTTCTTT,CASSLQQGAPNTEAFF